This entry concerns a single T cell receptor (beta chain). These data come from a study of blood T cell repertoires in COVID-19. Looking at the study overall: Spain, Italy and the United States supplied samples that represented acute and convalescent COVID-19. In each case, the material was cDNA or gDNA derived from T cells, B-cell-depleted T cells, or PBMCs.

This CDR3 is 15 amino acids long. The trim removed 5 bases at V and 9 bases at J, leaving 5 bases unmatched. Germline V gene lookup returns CDR1 SEHNR and CDR2 FQNEAQ (reference sequence). Authors' methods: Reference gene primer amplification in the assay estimated nucleated cell counts. Sequencing used immunoSEQ multiplex PCR; TCRdb keeps in-frame clones, though not all of them. V, J and clone size were drawn from that table, and D and trimming were deduced from the DNA. The top ten clones hold around 13% of a sample with around 12,000 clones, roughly 91% of them seen once. This chain connects TRBV7-9 to TRBJ1-6, with 12 bases that match TRBD1. The sample comprised peripheral blood. The receptor comes from a human donor in a cohort sampled during active COVID-19. CDR3 sequence reads: CASSNPGQGASPLHF. Here the CDR3 DNA reads TGTGCCAGCAGCAATCCGGGACAGGGGGCTTCACCCCTCCACTTT. The full variable domain, with the rest looked up from reference TRBV7-9 and TRBJ1-6, is DTGVSQNPRHKITKRGQNVTFRCDPISEHNRLYWYRQTLGQGPEFLTYFQNEAQLEKSRLLSDRFSAERPKGSFSTLEIQRTEQGDSAMYLCASSNPGQGASPLHFGNGTRLTVT.